This T cell receptor (beta chain) comes out of a study of shared clonotypes between healthy human individuals. Study-wide results and caveats: Sharing across four donors was highest in naive CD4 (approximately 5%) and lowest in memory CD8 (approximately 0.4%). Estimated clonotype richness was generally higher in naive than memory subsets.

With 6 bases removed from V and 3 bases from J, the gap between germline ends came to 15 bases. CDR1 is SNHLY and CDR2 is FYNNEI in the germline V gene. The CDR3 totals 15 residues. Points on this clone: The antigen is unknown.

The naive CD8 population came from CD45RO-negative cells selected for CCR7, without terminally differentiated effector memory CD45RA+ cells. Every immunoSEQ plate was one replicate of a subset's evenly spread DNA. Method: immunoSEQ multiplex PCR; TCRdb's copy keeps in-frame clones and lacks some. This sample has approximately 600,000 clones; approximately 95% occur once, and the top ten carry over 0.1%. The chain couples TRBV2 to TRBJ1-5; TRBD1 is a possible D gene (6 bases). The sequence was collected from a woman in her thirties in good health. Sequencing was performed on naive CD8+ T cells sorted from blood. CDR3 protein: CASSEQTGPNQPQHF. In nucleotides, the CDR3 is TGTGCCAGCAGCGAGCAGACAGGACCCAATCAGCCCCAGCATTTT.